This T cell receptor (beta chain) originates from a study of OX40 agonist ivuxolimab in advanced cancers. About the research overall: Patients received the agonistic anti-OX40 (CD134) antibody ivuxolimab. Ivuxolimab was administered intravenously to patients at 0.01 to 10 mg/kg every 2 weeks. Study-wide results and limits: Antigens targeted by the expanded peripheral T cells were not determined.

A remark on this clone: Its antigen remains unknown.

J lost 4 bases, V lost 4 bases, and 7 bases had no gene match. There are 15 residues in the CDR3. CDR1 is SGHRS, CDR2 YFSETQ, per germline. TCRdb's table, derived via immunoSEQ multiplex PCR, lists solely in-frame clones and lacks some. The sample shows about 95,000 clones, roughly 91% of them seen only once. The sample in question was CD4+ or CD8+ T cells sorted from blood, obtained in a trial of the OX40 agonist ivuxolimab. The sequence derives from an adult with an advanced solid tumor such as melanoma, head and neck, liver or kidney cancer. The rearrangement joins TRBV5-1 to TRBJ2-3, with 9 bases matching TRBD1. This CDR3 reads CASSPGQGVADTQYF. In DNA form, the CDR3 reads TGCGCCAGCAGCCCGGGACAGGGAGTGGCAGATACGCAGTATTTT. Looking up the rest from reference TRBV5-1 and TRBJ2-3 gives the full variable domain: KAGVTQTPRYLIKTRGQQVTLSCSPISGHRSVSWYQQTPGQGLQFLFEYFSETQRNKGNFPGRFSGRQFSNSRSEMNVSTLELGDSALYLCASSPGQGVADTQYFGPGTRLTVL.